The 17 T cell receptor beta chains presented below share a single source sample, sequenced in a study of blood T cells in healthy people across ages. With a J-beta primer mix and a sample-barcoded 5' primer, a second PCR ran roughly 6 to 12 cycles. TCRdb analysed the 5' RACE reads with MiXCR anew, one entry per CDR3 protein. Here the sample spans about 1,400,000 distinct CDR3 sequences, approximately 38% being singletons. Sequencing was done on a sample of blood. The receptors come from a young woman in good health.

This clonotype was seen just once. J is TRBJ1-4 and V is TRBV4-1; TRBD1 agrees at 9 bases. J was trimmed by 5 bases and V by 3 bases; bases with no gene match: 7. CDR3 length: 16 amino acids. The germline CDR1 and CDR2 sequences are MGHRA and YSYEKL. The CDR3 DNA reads TGCGCCAGCAGCCAGGGGAGCGGGACAGGGAATGAAAAACTGTTTTTT. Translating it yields CASSQGSGTGNEKLFF.

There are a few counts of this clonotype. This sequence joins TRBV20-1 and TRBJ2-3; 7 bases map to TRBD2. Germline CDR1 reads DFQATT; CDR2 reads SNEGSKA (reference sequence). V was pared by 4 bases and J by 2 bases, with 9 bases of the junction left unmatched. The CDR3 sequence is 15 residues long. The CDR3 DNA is TGCAGTGCTAAGAGCGGGGCGCCTAACACAGATACGCAGTATTTT. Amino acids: CSAKSGAPNTDTQYF.

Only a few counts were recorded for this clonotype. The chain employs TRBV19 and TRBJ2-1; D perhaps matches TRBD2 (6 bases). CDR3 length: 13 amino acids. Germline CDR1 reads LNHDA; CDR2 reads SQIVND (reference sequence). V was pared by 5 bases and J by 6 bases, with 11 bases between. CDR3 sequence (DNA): TGTGCCAGTAGTGCGGGACCCTCCAATGAGCAGTTCTTC. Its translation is CASSAGPSNEQFF.

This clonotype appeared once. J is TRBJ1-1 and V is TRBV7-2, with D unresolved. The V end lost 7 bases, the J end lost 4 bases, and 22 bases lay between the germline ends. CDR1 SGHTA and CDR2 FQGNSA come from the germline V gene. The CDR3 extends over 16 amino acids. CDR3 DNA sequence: TGTGCCAGCACCACGCTTGGTGGGCTGGGAGGCACTGAAGCTTTCTTT. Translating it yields CASTTLGGLGGTEAFF.

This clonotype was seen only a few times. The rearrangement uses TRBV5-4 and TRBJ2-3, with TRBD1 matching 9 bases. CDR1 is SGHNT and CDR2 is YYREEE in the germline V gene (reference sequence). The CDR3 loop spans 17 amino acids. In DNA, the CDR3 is TGTGCATTCACCCCGGGACAGGGTAATCTTGGCACAGATACGCAGTATTTT. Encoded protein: CAFTPGQGNLGTDTQYF.

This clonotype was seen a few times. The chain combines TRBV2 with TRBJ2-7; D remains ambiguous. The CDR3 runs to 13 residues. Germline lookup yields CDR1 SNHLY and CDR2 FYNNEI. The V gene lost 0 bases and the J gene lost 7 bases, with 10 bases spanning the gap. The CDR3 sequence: CASSEARDKEQYF. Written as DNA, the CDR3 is TGTGCCAGCAGTGAAGCCCGAGACAAGGAGCAGTACTTC. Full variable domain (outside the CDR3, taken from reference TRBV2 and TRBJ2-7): EPEVTQTPSHQVTQMGQEVILRCVPISNHLYFYWYRQILGQKVEFLVSFYNNEISEKSEIFDDQFSVERPDGSNFTLKIRSTKLEDSAMYFCASSEARDKEQYFGPGTRLTVT.

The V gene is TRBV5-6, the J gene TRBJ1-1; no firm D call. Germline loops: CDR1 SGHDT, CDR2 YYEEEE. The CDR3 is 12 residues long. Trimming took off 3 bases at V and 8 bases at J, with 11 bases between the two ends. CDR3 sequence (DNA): TGTGCCAGCAGCTCAGTTCAAATGGAAGCTTTCTTT. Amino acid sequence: CASSSVQMEAFF.

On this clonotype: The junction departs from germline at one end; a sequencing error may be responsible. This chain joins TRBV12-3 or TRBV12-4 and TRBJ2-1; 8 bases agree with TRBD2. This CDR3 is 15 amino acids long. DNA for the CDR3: TGTGCCAGCAGTCGGAGCGGGGGCTCCAACAATGAGCAGTTCTTC. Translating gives CASSRSGGSNNEQFF.

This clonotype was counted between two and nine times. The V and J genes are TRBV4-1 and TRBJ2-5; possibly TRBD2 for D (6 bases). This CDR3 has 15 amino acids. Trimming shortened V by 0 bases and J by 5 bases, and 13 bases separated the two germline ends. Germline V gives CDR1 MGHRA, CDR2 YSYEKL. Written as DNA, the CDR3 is TGCGCCAGCAGCCAAGAACCGGGGGTCGCGGAGACCCAGTACTTC. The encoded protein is CASSQEPGVAETQYF.

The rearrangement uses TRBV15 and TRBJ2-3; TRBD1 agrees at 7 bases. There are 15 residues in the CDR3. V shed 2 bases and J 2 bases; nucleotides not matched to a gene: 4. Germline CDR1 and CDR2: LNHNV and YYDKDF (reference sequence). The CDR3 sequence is CATSRRQGVTDTQYF. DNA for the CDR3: TGTGCCACCAGCAGAAGACAGGGTGTCACAGATACGCAGTATTTT.

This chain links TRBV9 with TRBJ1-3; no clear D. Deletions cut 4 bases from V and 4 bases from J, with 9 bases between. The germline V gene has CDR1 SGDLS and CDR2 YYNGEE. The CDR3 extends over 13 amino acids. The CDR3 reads CASSPQVGNTIYF. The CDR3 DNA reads TGTGCCAGCAGCCCCCAAGTGGGAAACACCATATATTTT.

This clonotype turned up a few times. This CDR3 reads CASSQRVWTGGVYEQYF. The CDR3 DNA reads as TGTGCCAGCAGTCAACGAGTTTGGACAGGGGGCGTTTACGAGCAGTACTTC. J is TRBJ2-4 and V is TRBV2; TRBD1 matches at 11 bases. The J call may be faulty, since TRBJ2-7 better matches the DNA end. Germline assignment: CDR1 SNHLY and CDR2 FYNNEI. The CDR3 has 17 amino acids.

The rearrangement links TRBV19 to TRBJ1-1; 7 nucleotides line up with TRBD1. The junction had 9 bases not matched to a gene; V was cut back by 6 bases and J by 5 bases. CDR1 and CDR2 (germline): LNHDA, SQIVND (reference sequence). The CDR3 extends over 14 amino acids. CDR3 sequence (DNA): TGTGCCAGTAGGCCCACAGGGGTGTCGACTGAAGCTTTCTTT. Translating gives CASRPTGVSTEAFF. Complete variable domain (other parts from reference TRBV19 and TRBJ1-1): DGGITQSPKYLFRKEGQNVTLSCEQNLNHDAMYWYRQDPGQGLRLIYYSQIVNDFQKGDIAEGYSVSREKKESFPLTVTSAQKNPTAFYLCASRPTGVSTEAFFGQGTRLTVV.

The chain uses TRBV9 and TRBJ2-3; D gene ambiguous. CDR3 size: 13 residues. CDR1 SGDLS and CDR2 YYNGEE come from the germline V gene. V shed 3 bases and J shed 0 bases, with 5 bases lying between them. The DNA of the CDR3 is TGTGCCAGCAGCGGAGTGAGCACAGATACGCAGTATTTT. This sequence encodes CASSGVSTDTQYF.

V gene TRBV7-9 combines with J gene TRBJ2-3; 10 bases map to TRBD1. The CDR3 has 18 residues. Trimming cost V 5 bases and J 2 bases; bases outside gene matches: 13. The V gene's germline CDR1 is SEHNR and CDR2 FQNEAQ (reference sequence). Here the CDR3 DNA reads TGTGCCAGCAGCCCCCGGGACAGGGGACAATCCCTCACAGATACGCAGTATTTT. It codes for CASSPRDRGQSLTDTQYF.

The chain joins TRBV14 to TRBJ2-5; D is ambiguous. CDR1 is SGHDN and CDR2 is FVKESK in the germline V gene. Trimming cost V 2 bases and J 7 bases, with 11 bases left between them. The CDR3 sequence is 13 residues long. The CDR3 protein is CASSQSRRGTQYF. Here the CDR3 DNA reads TGTGCCAGCAGCCAATCCCGGCGAGGGACCCAGTACTTC.

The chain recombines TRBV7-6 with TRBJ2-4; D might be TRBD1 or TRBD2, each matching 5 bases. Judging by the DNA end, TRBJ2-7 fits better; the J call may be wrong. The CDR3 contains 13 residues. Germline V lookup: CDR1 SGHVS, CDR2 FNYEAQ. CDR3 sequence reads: CASSAGTGHEQYF. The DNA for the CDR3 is TGTGCCAGCAGCGCCGGGACCGGGCACGAGCAGTACTTC.